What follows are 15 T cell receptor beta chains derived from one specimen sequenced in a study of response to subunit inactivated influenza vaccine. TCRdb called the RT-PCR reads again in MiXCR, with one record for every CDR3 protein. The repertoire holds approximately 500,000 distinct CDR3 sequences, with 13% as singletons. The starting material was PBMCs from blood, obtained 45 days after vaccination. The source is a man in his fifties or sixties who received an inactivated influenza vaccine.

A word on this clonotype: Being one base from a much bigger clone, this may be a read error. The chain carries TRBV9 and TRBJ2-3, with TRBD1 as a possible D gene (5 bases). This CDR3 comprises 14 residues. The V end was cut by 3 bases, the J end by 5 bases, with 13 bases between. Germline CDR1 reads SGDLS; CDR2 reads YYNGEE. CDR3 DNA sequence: TGTGCCAGCAGCGGAGATTTGGGGCTAGATACGCAGTATTTT. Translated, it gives CASSGDLGLDTQYF.

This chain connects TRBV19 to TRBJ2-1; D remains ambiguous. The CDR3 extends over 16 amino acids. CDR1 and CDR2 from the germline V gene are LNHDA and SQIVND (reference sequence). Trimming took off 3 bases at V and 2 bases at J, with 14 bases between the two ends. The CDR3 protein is CASSIGRQSPYNEQFF. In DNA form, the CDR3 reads TGTGCCAGTAGTATCGGCAGACAAAGCCCCTACAATGAGCAGTTCTTC.

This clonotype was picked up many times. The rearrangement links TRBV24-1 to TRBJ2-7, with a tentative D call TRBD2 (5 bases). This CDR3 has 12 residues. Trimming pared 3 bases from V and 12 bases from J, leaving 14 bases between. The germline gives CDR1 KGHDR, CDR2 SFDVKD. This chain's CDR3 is CATSDEGQRRYF. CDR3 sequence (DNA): TGTGCCACCAGTGATGAGGGCCAGAGGAGGTACTTC.

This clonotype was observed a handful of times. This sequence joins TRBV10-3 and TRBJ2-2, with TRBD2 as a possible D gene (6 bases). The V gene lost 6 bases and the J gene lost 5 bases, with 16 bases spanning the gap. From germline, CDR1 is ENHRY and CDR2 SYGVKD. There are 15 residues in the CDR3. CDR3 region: CAISVTSLATGELFF. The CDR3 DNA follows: TGTGCCATCAGCGTTACTAGCCTGGCTACCGGGGAGCTGTTTTTT.

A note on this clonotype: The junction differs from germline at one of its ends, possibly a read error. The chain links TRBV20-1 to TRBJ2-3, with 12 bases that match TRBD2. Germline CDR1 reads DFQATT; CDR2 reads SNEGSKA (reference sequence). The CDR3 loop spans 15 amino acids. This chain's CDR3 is CCASPPSGRVDTQYF. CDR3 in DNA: TGCTGTGCTAGCCCCCCTAGCGGGAGGGTAGATACGCAGTATTTT.

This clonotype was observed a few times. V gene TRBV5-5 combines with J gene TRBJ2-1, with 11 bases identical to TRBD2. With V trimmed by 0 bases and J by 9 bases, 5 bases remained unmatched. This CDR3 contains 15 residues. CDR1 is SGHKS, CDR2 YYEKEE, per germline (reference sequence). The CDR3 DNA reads TGTGCCAGCAGCTTGGTAGCGGGAGGGTACGGTGAGCAGTTCTTC. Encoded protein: CASSLVAGGYGEQFF.

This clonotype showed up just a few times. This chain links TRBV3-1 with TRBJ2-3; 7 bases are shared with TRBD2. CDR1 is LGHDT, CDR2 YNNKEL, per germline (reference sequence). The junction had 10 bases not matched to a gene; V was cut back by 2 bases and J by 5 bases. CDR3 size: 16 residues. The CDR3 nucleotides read TGTGCCAGCAGCCAATGGGGGTCGGGAGGTGGAGATACGCAGTATTTT. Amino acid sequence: CASSQWGSGGGDTQYF.

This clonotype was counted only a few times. The CDR3 spells CASSGSGGRETQYF. CDR3 nucleotides: TGTGCCAGCAGCGGTAGCGGGGGCCGGGAGACCCAGTACTTC. The rearrangement links TRBV5-4 to TRBJ2-5, with 9 positions matching TRBD2. J gave up 5 bases and V 4 bases, and 6 bases lay outside the gene matches. This CDR3 contains 14 residues. CDR1 SGHNT and CDR2 YYREEE come from the germline V gene (reference sequence).

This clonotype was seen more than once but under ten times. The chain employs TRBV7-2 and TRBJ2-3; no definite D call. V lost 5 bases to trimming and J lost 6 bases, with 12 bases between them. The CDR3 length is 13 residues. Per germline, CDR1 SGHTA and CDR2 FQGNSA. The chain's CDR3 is CASSPVGWDTQYF. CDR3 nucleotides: TGTGCCAGCAGCCCTGTGGGCTGGGATACGCAGTATTTT.

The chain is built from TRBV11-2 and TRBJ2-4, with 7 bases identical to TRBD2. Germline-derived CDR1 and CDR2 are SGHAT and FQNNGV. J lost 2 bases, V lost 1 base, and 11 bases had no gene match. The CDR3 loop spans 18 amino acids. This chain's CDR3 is CASSLVGRRRGSKNIQYF. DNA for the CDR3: TGTGCCAGCAGCTTAGTGGGCAGGAGGCGGGGGTCCAAAAACATTCAGTACTTC.

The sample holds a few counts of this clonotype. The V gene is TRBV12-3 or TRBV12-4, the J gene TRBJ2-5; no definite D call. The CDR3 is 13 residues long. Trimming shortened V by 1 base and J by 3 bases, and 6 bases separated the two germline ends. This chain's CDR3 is CASSLDTEETQYF. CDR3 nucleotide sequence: TGTGCCAGCAGTTTAGATACCGAAGAGACCCAGTACTTC.

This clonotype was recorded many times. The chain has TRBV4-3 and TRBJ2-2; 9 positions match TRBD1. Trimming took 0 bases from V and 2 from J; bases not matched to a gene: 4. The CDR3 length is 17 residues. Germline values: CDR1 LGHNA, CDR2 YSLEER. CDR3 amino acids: CASSQEEGQGNTGELFF. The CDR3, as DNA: TGCGCCAGCAGCCAAGAGGAGGGACAGGGAAACACCGGGGAGCTGTTTTTT.

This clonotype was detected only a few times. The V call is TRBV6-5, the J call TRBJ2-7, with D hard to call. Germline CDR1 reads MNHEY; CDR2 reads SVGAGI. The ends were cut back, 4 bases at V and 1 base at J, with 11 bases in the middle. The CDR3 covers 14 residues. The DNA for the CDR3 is TGTGCCAGCAGTTTAGGACCGCCGTCCTACGAGCAGTACTTC. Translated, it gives CASSLGPPSYEQYF.

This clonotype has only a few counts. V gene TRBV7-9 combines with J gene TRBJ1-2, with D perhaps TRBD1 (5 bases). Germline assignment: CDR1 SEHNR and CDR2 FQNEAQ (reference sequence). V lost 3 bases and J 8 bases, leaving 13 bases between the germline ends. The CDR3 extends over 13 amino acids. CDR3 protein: CASSFSAEGGYTF. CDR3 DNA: TGTGCCAGCAGCTTCTCTGCGGAGGGGGGCTACACCTTC.

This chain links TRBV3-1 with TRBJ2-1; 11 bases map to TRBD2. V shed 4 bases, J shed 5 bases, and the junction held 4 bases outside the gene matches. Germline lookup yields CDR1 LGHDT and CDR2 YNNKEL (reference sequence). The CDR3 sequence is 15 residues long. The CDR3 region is CASSLTSGANNEQFF. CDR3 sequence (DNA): TGTGCCAGCAGCCTGACTAGCGGGGCCAACAATGAGCAGTTCTTC.